Shown below are 14 T cell receptor beta chains from a single sample sequenced in a study of PD-1 blockade in classical Hodgkin lymphoma. The repertoire was sequenced with immunoSEQ multiplex PCR; TCRdb's copy has only in-frame clones and lacks some. This repertoire shows about 19,000 clones, approximately 84% found once; its top ten account for roughly 6.6%. Relapse was seen in all patients after autologous stem cell transplantation, and brentuximab vedotin exposure was variable. The input for sequencing was peripheral blood mononuclear cells (PBMCs), taken at baseline. The receptors shown here come from a human donor with classical Hodgkin lymphoma.

This clone was counted only a few times. The chain joins TRBV27 to TRBJ1-1, with D possibly being TRBD1 (5 bases). Trimming cost V 3 bases and J 0 bases, with 5 bases left between them. There are 13 residues in the CDR3. Germline V gene data show CDR1 as MNHEY and CDR2 as SMNVEV (reference sequence). The CDR3 is CASSLGLNTEAFF. CDR3 DNA sequence: TGTGCCAGCAGTTTGGGGCTGAACACTGAAGCTTTCTTT.

The chain uses TRBV30 and TRBJ2-2, with D uncertain. Trimming stripped 4 bases from V and 5 bases from J, with 5 bases between. The germline V gene has CDR1 GTSNPN and CDR2 SVGIG (reference sequence). The CDR3 totals 11 residues. The CDR3 DNA follows: TGTGCCTGGACAGTTACCGGGGAGCTGTTTTTT. Its protein product is CAWTVTGELFF.

The gene calls are TRBV4-3 and TRBJ2-1, with TRBD2 as a possible D gene (6 bases). The CDR3 length is 13 residues. Trimming took 1 base from V and 10 from J, leaving 11 bases between them. Germline CDR1 LGHNA, CDR2 YSLEER. The CDR3 sequence is CASSQARTTEQFF. In nucleotides, the CDR3 is TGCGCCAGCAGCCAAGCGAGGACTACCGAGCAGTTCTTC.

The chain employs TRBV19 and TRBJ1-5; maybe TRBD1 (6 bases). The CDR3 contains 14 residues. Trimming shortened V by 7 bases and J by 4 bases, and 14 bases separated the two germline ends. Germline V lookup: CDR1 LNHDA, CDR2 SQIVND (reference sequence). The CDR3 loop is CASTFPQGNQPQHF. As DNA, the CDR3 is TGTGCCAGTACCTTCCCACAGGGTAATCAGCCCCAGCATTTT.

The chain combines TRBV18 with TRBJ2-3; D is unresolved. V lost 2 bases to trimming and J lost 2 bases, with 8 bases between them. The CDR3 runs 14 residues. Germline-derived CDR1 and CDR2 are KGHSH and LQKENI. CDR3 sequence (DNA): TGTGCCAGCTCACCAAATAGCCCCACAGATACGCAGTATTTT. Its translation: CASSPNSPTDTQYF.

This chain links TRBV9 with TRBJ2-2; D gene uncertain. V lost 5 bases and J 7 bases, leaving 9 bases between the germline ends. Germline V gene lookup returns CDR1 SGDLS and CDR2 YYNGEE. This CDR3 spans 12 amino acids. The CDR3 sequence: CASSTMDGELFF. For the CDR3, the DNA is TGTGCCAGCAGTACGATGGACGGGGAGCTGTTTTTT.

The chain combines TRBV7-2 with TRBJ2-2, with 8 bases identical to TRBD2. Germline values: CDR1 SGHTA, CDR2 FQGNSA. This CDR3 region has 16 residues. V dropped 5 bases and J dropped 5; count of bases not matched to a gene: 10. CDR3 DNA sequence: TGTGCCAGCAGCCCCGGGGGGGGCTCCTGGACCGGGGAGCTGTTTTTT. Translating gives CASSPGGGSWTGELFF.

V gene TRBV7-9 combines with J gene TRBJ1-4; no clear D gene. Per germline, CDR1 SEHNR and CDR2 FQNEAQ (reference sequence). Trimming stripped 5 bases from V and 5 bases from J, with 9 bases between. CDR3 length equals 13 residues. The CDR3 DNA reads TGTGCCAGCAGCGCAGCCTTAAATGAAAAACTGTTTTTT. Its translation is CASSAALNEKLFF. Filled out from reference TRBV7-9 and TRBJ1-4, the complete variable domain reads DTGVSQNPRHKITKRGQNVTFRCDPISEHNRLYWYRQTLGQGPEFLTYFQNEAQLEKSRLLSDRFSAERPKGSFSTLEIQRTEQGDSAMYLCASSAALNEKLFFGSGTQLSVL.

This chain links TRBV6-1 with TRBJ1-1, with a possible D match to TRBD1 (5 bases). The V end was cut by 7 bases, the J end by 2 bases, with 11 bases between. This CDR3 has 13 residues. The V gene's germline CDR1 is MNHNS and CDR2 SASEGT. Here the CDR3 DNA reads TGTGCCAGCACCGGGACCCTAAACACTGAAGCTTTCTTT. Translation: CASTGTLNTEAFF.

The chain carries TRBV4-1 and TRBJ2-2; no clear D gene. The CDR3 spans 15 residues. Germline V gene data show CDR1 as MGHRA and CDR2 as YSYEKL. Between the trimmed V and J ends, which lost 6 bases and 4 bases, there was a span of 15 bases. CDR3 in amino acids: CASRDGAQATGELFF. CDR3 DNA sequence: TGCGCCAGCAGGGACGGCGCCCAGGCCACCGGGGAGCTGTTTTTT.

The chain has TRBV9 and TRBJ2-3; no definite D call. Germline CDR1 is SGDLS and CDR2 is YYNGEE. Trimming shortened V by 0 bases and J by 1 base, and 9 bases separated the two germline ends. The CDR3 is 15 residues long. This chain's CDR3 is CASSVGVSGTDTQYF. The CDR3 nucleotides read TGTGCCAGCAGCGTAGGGGTCAGCGGCACAGATACGCAGTATTTT.

The chain employs TRBV28 and TRBJ2-5, with D tentatively TRBD1 or TRBD2 (5 bases each). This CDR3 has 14 residues. Germline V gene lookup returns CDR1 MDHEN and CDR2 SYDVKM. V gave up 7 bases and J gave up 5 bases, with 17 bases separating them. CDR3 DNA sequence: TGTGCCAGCATCCCCGGGACCGCGAGGGAGACCCAGTACTTC. Amino acids: CASIPGTARETQYF.

This chain joins TRBV28 and TRBJ1-2, with 9 positions matching TRBD1. V shed 9 bases and J 7 bases; nucleotides not matched to a gene: 27. Germline CDR1 reads MDHEN; CDR2 reads SYDVKM. The CDR3 is made up of 19 amino acids. CDR3 loop: CASLGDRVEPPLLTVGYTF. The CDR3 DNA follows: TGTGCCAGTTTGGGGGACAGGGTCGAGCCTCCCCTACTCACAGTTGGCTACACCTTC.

The CDR3 bases are TGCGCCAGCAGCCAAGATCAGCGGGGGGGCCGGGATACGCAGTATTTT. Protein: CASSQDQRGGRDTQYF. The chain uses TRBV4-3 and TRBJ2-3; 10 bases agree with TRBD2. This CDR3 comprises 16 residues. Trimming took 0 bases from V and 6 from J; bases not matched to a gene: 6. Germline V gene data show CDR1 as LGHNA and CDR2 as YSLEER.